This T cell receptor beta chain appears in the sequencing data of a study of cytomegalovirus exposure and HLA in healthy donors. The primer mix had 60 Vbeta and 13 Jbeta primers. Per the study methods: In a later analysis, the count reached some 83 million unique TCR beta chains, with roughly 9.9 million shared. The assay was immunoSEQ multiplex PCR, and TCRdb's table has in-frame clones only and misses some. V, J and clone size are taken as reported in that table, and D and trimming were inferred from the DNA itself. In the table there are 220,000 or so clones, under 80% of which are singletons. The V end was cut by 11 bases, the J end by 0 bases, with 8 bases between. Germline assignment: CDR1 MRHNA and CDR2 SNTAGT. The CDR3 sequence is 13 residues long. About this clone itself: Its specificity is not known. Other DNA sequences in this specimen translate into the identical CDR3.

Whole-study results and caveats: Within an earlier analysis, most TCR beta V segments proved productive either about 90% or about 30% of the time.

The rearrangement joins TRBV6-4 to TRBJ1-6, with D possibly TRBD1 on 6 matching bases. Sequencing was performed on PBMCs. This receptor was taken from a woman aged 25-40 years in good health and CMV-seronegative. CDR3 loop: CASRGSYNSPLHF. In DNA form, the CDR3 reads TGTGCCTCCAGGGGCTCCTATAATTCACCCCTCCACTTT.